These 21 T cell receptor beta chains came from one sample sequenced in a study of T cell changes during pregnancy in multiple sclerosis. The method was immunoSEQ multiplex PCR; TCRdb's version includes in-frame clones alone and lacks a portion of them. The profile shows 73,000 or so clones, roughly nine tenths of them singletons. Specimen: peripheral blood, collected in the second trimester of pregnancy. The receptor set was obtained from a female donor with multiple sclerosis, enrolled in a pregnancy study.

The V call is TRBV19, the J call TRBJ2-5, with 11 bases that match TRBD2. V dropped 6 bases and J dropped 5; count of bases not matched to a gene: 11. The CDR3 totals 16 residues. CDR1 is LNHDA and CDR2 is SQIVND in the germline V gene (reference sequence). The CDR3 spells CASSILAGEPGETQYF. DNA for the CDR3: TGTGCCAGTAGCATACTAGCGGGGGAACCAGGGGAGACCCAGTACTTC. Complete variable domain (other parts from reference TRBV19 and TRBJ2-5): DGGITQSPKYLFRKEGQNVTLSCEQNLNHDAMYWYRQDPGQGLRLIYYSQIVNDFQKGDIAEGYSVSREKKESFPLTVTSAQKNPTAFYLCASSILAGEPGETQYFGPGTRLLVL.

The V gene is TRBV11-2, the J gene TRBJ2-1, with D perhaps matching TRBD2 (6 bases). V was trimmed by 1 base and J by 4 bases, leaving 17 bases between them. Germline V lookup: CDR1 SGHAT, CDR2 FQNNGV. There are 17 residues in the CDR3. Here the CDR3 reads CASSLVVRTTKYNEQFF. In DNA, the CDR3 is TGTGCCAGCAGCTTAGTGGTTCGGACTACCAAATACAATGAGCAGTTCTTC.

The DNA for the CDR3 is TGTGCCAGTAGCAAAAACCCCCGCGGCGGGACTAATCAGCCCCAGCATTTT. It yields the protein CASSKNPRGGTNQPQHF. The rearrangement joins TRBV19 to TRBJ1-5; possibly TRBD1 for D (5 bases). Germline V gene lookup returns CDR1 LNHDA and CDR2 SQIVND (reference sequence). The germline V and J ends were trimmed by 6 bases and 4 bases, with 22 bases remaining between them. This CDR3 has 17 residues.

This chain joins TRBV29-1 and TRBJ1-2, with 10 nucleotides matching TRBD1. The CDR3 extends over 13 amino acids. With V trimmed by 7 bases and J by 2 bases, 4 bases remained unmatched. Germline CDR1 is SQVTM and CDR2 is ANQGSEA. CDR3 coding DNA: TGCAGCGCCGACAGGGGGCGAAACTATGGCTACACCTTC. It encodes CSADRGRNYGYTF.

The CDR3 here is CASSLGGGPTYEQYF. The CDR3 nucleotides read TGTGCCAGCAGCTTAGGTGGCGGGCCCACCTACGAGCAGTACTTC. This chain joins TRBV7-3 and TRBJ2-7, with D possibly TRBD2 on 5 matching bases. Germline CDR1 SGHTA, CDR2 FQGTGA. This CDR3 contains 15 residues. Deletions cut 2 bases from V and 2 bases from J, with 13 bases between.

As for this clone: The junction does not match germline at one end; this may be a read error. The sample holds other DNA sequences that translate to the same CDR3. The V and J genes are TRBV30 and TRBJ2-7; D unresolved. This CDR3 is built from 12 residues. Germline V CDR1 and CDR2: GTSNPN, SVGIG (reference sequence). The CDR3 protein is CAWNGGGYEQYF. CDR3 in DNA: TGTGCCTGGAACGGCGGTGGCTACGAACAGTACTTC.

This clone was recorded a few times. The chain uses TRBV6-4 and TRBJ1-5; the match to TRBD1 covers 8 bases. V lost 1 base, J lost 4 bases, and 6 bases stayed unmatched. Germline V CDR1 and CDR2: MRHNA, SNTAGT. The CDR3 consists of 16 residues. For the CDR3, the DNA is TGTGCCAGCAGTGACTACCGGACAGGGAGTAATCAGCCCCAGCATTTT. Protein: CASSDYRTGSNQPQHF.

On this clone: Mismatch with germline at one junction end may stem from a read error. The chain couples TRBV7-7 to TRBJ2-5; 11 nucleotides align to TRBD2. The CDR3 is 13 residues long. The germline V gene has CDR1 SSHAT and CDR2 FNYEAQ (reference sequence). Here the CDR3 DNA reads TGTGCTAGCAGCTTAGCGGGGGGGGAGACCCAGTACTTC. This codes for CASSLAGGETQYF.

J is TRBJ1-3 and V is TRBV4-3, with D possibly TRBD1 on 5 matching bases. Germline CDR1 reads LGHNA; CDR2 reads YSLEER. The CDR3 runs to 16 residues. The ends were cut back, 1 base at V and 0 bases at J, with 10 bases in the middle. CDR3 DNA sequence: TGCGCCAGCAGCCAAGGCCCGGGACTCTCTGGAAACACCATATATTTT. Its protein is CASSQGPGLSGNTIYF.

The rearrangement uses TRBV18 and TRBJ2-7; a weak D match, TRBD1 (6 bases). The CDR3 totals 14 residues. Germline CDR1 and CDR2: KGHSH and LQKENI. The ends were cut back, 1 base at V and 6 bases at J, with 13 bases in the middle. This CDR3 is CASSPRVGASEQYF. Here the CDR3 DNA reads TGTGCCAGCTCACCACGGGTGGGGGCGAGCGAGCAGTACTTC.

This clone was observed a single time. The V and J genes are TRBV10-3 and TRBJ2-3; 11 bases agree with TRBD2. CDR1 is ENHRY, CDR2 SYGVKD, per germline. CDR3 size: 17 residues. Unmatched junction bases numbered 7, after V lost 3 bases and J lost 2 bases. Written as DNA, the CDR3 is TGTGCCATCAGTGAATCCGGACTAGCGGGTGACACAGATACGCAGTATTTT. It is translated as CAISESGLAGDTDTQYF.

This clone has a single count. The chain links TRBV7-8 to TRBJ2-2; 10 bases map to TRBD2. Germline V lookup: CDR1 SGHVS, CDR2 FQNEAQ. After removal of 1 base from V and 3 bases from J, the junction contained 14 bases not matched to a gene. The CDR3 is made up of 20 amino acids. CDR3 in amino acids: CASSLERLAGTSDYTGELFF. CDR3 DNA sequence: TGTGCCAGCAGCTTAGAGCGATTGGCCGGGACTAGCGATTACACCGGGGAGCTGTTTTTT.

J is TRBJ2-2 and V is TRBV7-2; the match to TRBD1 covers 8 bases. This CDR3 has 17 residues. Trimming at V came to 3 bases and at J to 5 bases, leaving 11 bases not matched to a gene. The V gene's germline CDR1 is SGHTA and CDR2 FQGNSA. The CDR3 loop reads CASSLFGQGAGTGELFF. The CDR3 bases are TGTGCCAGCAGCTTGTTTGGGCAGGGGGCGGGGACCGGGGAGCTGTTTTTT.

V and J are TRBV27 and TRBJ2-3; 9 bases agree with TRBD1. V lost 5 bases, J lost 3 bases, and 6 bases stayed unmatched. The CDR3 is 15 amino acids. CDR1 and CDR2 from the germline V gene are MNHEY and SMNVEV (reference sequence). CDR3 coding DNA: TGTGCCAGCAGTATCCGGGACAGGGTTACAGATACGCAGTATTTT. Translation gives CASSIRDRVTDTQYF.

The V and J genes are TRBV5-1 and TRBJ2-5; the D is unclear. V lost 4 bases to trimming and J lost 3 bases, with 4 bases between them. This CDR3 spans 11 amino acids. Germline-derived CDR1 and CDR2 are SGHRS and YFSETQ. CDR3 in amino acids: CASSLKETQYF. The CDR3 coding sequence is TGCGCCAGCAGCCTTAAAGAGACCCAGTACTTC. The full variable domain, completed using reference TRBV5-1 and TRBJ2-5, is KAGVTQTPRYLIKTRGQQVTLSCSPISGHRSVSWYQQTPGQGLQFLFEYFSETQRNKGNFPGRFSGRQFSNSRSEMNVSTLELGDSALYLCASSLKETQYFGPGTRLLVL.

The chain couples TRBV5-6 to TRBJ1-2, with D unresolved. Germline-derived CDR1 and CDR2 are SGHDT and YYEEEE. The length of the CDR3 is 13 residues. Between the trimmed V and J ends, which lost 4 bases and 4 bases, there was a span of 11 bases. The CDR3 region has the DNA TGTGCCAGCAGCCCCCGTGGCTTCTATGGCTACACCTTC. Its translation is CASSPRGFYGYTF.

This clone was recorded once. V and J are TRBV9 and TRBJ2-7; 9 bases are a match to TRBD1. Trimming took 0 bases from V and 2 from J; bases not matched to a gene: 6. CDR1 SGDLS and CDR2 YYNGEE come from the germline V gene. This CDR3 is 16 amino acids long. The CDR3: CASSVESWDRAYEQYF. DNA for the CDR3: TGTGCCAGCAGCGTAGAGTCGTGGGACAGGGCCTACGAGCAGTACTTC.

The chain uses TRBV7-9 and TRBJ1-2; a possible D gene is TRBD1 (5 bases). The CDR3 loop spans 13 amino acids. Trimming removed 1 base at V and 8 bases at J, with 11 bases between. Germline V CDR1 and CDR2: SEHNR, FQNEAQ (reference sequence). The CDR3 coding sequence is TGTGCCAGCAGCTTAGACGCAGGGAAGGGCTACACCTTC. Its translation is CASSLDAGKGYTF.

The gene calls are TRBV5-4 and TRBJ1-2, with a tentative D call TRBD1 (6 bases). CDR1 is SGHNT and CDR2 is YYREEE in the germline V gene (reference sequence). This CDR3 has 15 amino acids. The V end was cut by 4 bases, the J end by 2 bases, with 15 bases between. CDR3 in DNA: TGTGCCAGCAGCCCCGGGACACATGGAAACTATGGCTACACCTTC. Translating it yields CASSPGTHGNYGYTF. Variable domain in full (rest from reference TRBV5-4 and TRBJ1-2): ETGVTQSPTHLIKTRGQQVTLRCSSQSGHNTVSWYQQALGQGPQFIFQYYREEENGRGNFPPRFSGLQFPNYSSELNVNALELDDSALYLCASSPGTHGNYGYTFGSGTRLTVV.

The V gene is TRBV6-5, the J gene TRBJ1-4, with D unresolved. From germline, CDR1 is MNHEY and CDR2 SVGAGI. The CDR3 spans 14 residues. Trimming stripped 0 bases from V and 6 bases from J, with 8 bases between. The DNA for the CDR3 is TGTGCCAGCAGTTACTCGCCCGGGGATGAAAAACTGTTTTTT. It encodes CASSYSPGDEKLFF.

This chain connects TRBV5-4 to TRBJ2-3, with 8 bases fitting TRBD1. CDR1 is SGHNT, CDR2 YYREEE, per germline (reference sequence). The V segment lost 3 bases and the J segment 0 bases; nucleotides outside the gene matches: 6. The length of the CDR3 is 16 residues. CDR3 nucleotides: TGTGCCAGCAGCTCAGCCTGGGACAGGAGCACAGATACGCAGTATTTT. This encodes CASSSAWDRSTDTQYF.